Included here is one T cell receptor beta chain sequence, with context. The data were produced by immunoSEQ multiplex PCR, yet TCRdb's version contains in-frame clones alone and is incomplete. The sample has about 22,000 clones; approximately 68% are singletons. This sample was included in a study of sequential checkpoint blockade in melanoma. Study details: Each arm's sequence ended with maintenance nivolumab.

The germline gives CDR1 LGHNA, CDR2 YSLEER. The CDR3 is 16 amino acids. V lost 0 bases, J lost 2 bases, and 12 bases lay in between. Treatment of the sample: randomized to nivolumab then ipilimumab (arm A) or the reverse (arm B). No patient had prior DNA-damaging chemotherapy. Sorted cells were live CD3+CD8+, lacking CD19 and CD56, from PBMCs. The V call is TRBV4-3, the J call TRBJ2-3, with D perhaps matching TRBD1 (6 bases). Sequenced here: CD8+ T cells sorted from blood (inferred from file names), sampled from a patient given nivolumab and ipilimumab in sequence. This receptor was identified in a human donor with melanoma. This CDR3 reads CASSQDTRGSTDTQYF. The CDR3, as DNA: TGCGCCAGCAGCCAAGATACTAGGGGGTCCACAGATACGCAGTATTTT.